The clone carrying this T cell receptor beta chain was recorded at least ten times. The target antigen is unknown. Other DNA sequences within the sample encode an identical CDR3. Libraries were prepared by immunoSEQ multiplex PCR; TCRdb keeps only in-frame clonotypes and omits some of them. The sample yields 950,000 to 1,300,000 clones, roughly 70% seen once. This sample is drawn from a study of shared clonotypes between healthy human individuals. Per the germline V gene, CDR1 is SGHRS and CDR2 is YFSETQ. V lost 2 bases and J 3 bases, leaving 4 bases between the germline ends. CDR3 size: 12 residues. The study, taken as a whole, reports: Clonotypes shared by all four donors outscored non-shared clonotypes in generation probability.

The sequence derives from a man aged 18-30 years in good health. The chain couples TRBV5-1 to TRBJ2-3; D not resolved. Material for sequencing was memory CD4+ T cells sorted from blood. Subset reported: CD45RA-negative fraction. Here the CDR3 DNA reads TGCGCCAGCAGCTTAAAAACAGATACGCAGTATTTT. Its protein product is CASSLKTDTQYF.